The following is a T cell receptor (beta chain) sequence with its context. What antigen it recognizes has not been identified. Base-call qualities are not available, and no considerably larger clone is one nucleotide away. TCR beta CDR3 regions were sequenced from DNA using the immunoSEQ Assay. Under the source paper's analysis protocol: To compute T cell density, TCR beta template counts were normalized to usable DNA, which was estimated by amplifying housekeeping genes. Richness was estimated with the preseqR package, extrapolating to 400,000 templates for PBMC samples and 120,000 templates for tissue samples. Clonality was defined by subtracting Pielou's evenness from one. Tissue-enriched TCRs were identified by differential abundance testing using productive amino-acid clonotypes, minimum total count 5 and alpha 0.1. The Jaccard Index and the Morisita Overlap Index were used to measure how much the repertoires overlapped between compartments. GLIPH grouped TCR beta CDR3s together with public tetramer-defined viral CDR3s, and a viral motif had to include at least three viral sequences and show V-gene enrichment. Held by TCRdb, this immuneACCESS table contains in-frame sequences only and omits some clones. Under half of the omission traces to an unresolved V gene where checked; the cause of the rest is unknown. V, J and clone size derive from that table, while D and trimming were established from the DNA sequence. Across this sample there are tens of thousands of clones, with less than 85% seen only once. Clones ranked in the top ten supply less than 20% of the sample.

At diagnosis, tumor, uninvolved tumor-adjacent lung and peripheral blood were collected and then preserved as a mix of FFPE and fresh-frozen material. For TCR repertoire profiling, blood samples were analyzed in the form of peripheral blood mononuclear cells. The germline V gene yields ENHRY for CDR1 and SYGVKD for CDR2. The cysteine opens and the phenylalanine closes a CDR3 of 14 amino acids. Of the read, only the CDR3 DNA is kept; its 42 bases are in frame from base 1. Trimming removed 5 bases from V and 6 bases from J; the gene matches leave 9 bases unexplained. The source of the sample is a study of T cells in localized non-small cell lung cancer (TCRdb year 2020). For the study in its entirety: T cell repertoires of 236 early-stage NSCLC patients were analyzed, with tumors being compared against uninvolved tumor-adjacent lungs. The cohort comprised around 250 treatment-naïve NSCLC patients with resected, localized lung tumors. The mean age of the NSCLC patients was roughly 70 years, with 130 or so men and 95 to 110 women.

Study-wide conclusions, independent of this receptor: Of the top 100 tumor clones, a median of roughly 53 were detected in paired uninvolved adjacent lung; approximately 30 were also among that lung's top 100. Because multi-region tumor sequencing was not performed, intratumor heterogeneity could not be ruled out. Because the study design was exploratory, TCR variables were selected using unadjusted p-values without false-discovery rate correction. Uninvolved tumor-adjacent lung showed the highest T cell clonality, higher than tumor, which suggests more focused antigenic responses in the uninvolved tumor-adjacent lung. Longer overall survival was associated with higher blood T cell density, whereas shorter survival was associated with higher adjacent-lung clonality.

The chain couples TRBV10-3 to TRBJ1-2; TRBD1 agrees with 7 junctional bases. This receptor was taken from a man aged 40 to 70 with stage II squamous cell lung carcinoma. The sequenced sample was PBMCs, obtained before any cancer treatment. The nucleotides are TGTGCCATCAGTCGTCAGACAGGGAAAGATGGCTACACCTTC. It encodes CAISRQTGKDGYTF.